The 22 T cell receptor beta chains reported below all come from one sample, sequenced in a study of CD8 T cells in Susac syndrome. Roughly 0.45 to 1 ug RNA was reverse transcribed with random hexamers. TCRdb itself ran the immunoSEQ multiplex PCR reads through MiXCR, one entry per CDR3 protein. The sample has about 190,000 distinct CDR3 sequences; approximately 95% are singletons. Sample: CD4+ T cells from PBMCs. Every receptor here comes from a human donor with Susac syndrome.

CDR3 sequence: CASRRQGREQFF. The CDR3 DNA reads TGTGCCAGCAGACGACAGGGGAGGGAGCAGTTCTTC. V is TRBV6-5 and J is TRBJ2-1; 8 positions match TRBD1. Looked up from germline, CDR1 is MNHEY and CDR2 is SVGAGI. Trimming took 6 bases from V and 10 from J; bases not matched to a gene: 5. This CDR3 spans 12 amino acids.

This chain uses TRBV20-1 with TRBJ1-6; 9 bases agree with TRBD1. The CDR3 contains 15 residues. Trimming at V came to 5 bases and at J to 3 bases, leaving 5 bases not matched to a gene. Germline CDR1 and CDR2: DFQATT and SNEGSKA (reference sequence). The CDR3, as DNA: TGCAGTGCTGGGGACAGGGACGTCTATAATTCACCCCTCCACTTT. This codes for CSAGDRDVYNSPLHF.

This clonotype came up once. CDR3 in amino acids: CASSQDPGSTEAFF. In DNA form, the CDR3 reads TGTGCCAGCAGCCAAGATCCAGGGTCCACTGAAGCTTTCTTT. The rearrangement uses TRBV3-1 and TRBJ1-1, with D possibly matching TRBD1 (5 bases). Germline lookup yields CDR1 LGHDT and CDR2 YNNKEL (reference sequence). The ends were cut back, 0 bases at V and 4 bases at J, with 9 bases in the middle. This CDR3 has 14 amino acids.

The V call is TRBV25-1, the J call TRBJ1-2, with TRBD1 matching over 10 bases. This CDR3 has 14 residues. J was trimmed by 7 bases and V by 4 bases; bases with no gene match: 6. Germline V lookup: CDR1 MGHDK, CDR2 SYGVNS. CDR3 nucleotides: TGTGCCAGCAGTGGGGGGACAGGGGTTGGTGGCTACACCTTC. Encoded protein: CASSGGTGVGGYTF.

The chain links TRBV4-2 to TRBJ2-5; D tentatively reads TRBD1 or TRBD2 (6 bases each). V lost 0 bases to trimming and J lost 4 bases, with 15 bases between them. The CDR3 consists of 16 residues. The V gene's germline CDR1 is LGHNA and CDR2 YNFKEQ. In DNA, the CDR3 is TGTGCCAGCAGCCAAGAACCGGGGGCCGGTGGAGAGACCCAGTACTTC. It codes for CASSQEPGAGGETQYF.

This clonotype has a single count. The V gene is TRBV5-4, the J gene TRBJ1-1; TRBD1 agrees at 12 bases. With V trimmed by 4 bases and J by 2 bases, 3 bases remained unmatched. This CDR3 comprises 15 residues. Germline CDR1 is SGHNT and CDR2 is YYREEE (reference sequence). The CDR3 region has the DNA TGTGCCAGCAGCGGGACAGGGGGCCACAACACTGAAGCTTTCTTT. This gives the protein CASSGTGGHNTEAFF.

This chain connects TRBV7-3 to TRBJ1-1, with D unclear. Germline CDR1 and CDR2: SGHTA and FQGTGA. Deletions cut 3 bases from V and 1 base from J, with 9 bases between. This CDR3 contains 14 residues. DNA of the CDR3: TGTGCCAGCAGCTTCGCCAGTGGGAACACTGAAGCTTTCTTT. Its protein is CASSFASGNTEAFF.

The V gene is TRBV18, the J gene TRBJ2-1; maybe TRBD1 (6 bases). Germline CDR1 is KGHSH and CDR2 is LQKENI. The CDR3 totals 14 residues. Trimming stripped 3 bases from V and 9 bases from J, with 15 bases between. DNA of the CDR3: TGTGCCAGCTCACCCCAAAGGACAGAGCCTGAGCAGTTCTTC. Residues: CASSPQRTEPEQFF.

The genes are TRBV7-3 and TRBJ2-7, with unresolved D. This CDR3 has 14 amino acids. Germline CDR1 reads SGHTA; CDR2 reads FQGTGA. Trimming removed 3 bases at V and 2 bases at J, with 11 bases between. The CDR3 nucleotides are TGTGCCAGCAGCTTCGGCCAGCCCCCCTACGAGCAGTACTTC. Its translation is CASSFGQPPYEQYF.

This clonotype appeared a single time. The CDR3 nucleotides read TGTGCCACCAGGGACGCGGGGAGGGATACGCAGTATTTT. Its protein product is CATRDAGRDTQYF. The V gene is TRBV2, the J gene TRBJ2-3, with a possible D match to TRBD2 (6 bases). V lost 10 bases, J lost 6 bases, and 17 bases lay in between. From germline, CDR1 is SNHLY and CDR2 FYNNEI. CDR3 length equals 13 residues. The whole variable domain, remainder taken from reference TRBV2 and TRBJ2-3, is EPEVTQTPSHQVTQMGQEVILRCVPISNHLYFYWYRQILGQKVEFLVSFYNNEISEKSEIFDDQFSVERPDGSNFTLKIRSTKLEDSAMYFCATRDAGRDTQYFGPGTRLTVL.

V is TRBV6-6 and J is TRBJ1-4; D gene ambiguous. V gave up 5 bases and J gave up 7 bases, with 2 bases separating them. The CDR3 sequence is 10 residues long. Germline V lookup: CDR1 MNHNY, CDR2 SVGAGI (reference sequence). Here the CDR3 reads CASSGEKLFF. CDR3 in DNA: TGTGCCAGCAGTGGTGAAAAACTGTTTTTT.

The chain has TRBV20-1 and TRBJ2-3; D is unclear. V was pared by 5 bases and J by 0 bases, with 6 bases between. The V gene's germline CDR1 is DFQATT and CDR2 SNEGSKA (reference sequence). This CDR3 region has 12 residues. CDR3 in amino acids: CSAVPSTDTQYF. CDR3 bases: TGCAGTGCTGTACCGAGCACAGATACGCAGTATTTT.

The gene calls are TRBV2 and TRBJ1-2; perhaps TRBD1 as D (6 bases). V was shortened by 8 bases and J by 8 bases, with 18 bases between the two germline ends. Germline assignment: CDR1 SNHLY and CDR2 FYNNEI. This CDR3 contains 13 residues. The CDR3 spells CASGGGGLRGYTF. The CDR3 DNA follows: TGTGCCAGCGGTGGAGGGGGGTTGAGGGGCTACACCTTC.

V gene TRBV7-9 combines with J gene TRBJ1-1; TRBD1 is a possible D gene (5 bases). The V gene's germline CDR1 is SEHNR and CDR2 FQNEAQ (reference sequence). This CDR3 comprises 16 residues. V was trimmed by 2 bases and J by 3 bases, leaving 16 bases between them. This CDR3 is CASSLFNRDGDTEAFF. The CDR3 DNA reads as TGTGCCAGCAGCTTATTTAACCGGGACGGTGACACTGAAGCTTTCTTT. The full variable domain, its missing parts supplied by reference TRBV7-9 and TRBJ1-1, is DTGVSQNPRHKITKRGQNVTFRCDPISEHNRLYWYRQTLGQGPEFLTYFQNEAQLEKSRLLSDRFSAERPKGSFSTLEIQRTEQGDSAMYLCASSLFNRDGDTEAFFGQGTRLTVV.

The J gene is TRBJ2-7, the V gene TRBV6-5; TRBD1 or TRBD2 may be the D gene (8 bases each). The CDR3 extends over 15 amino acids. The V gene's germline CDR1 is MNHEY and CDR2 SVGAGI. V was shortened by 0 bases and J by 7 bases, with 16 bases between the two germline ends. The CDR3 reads CASSYSTGAGGEQYF. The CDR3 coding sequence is TGTGCCAGCAGTTACTCGACAGGGGCGGGGGGTGAGCAGTACTTC.

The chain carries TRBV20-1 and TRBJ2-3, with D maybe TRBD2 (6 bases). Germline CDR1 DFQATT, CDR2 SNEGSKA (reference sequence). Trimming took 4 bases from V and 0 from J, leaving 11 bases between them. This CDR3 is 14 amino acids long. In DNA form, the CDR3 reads TGCAGTGCTAAGGCTGCGGGGAGCACAGATACGCAGTATTTT. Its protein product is CSAKAAGSTDTQYF.

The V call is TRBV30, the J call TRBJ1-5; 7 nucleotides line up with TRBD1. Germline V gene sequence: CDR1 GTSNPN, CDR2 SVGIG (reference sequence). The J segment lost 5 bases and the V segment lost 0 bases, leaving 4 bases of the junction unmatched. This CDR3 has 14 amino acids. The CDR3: CAWSVQGIYQPQHF. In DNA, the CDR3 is TGTGCCTGGAGTGTACAGGGGATATATCAGCCCCAGCATTTT.

The CDR3 DNA sequence: TGCAGTGCTCCGTCAACGCCCGAAGAGACCCAGTACTTC. Its protein is CSAPSTPEETQYF. This chain connects TRBV20-1 to TRBJ2-5; D gene unclear. V gave up 5 bases and J gave up 3 bases, with 13 bases separating them. Per germline, CDR1 DFQATT and CDR2 SNEGSKA (reference sequence). The CDR3 is 13 amino acids.

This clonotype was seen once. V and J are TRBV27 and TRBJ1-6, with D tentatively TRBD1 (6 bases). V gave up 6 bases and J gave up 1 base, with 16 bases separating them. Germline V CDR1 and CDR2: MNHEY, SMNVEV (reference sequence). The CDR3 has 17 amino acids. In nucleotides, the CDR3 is TGTGCCAGCAGCCCGGGACACTCTCCATCCTATAATTCACCCCTCCACTTT. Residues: CASSPGHSPSYNSPLHF.

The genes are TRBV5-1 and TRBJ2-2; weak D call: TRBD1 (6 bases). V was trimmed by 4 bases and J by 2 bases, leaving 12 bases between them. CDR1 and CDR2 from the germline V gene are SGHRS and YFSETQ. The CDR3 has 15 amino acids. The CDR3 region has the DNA TGCGCCAGCAGCGCCGGACAGATTAACACCGGGGAGCTGTTTTTT. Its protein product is CASSAGQINTGELFF.

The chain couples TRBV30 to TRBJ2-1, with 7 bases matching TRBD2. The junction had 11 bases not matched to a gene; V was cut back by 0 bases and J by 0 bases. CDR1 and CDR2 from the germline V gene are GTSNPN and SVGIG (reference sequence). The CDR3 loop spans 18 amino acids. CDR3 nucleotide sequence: TGTGCCTGGAGTGTACTGGCGGGGGAGAAAAGCTCCTACAATGAGCAGTTCTTC. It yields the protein CAWSVLAGEKSSYNEQFF.

The CDR3 protein is CSARDPSTDTQYF. DNA of the CDR3: TGCAGTGCTAGAGATCCCAGCACAGATACGCAGTATTTT. The rearrangement joins TRBV20-1 to TRBJ2-3; D remains unclear. This CDR3 has 13 amino acids. Germline CDR1 DFQATT, CDR2 SNEGSKA (reference sequence). V lost 0 bases to trimming and J lost 0 bases, with 4 bases between them.